This TCR beta chain was recorded in a study of T-cell reconstitution after alpha-beta-depleted transplantation in children. Unique molecular identifiers were incorporated into the prepared TCRbeta library. TCRdb redid the calling of the PCR reads with MiXCR, one entry per CDR3 protein. Of hundreds of thousands of distinct CDR3 sequences listed, 12% are singletons. This clonotype showed up many times. The specimen was PBMCs from the stem cell graft donor, collected from the stem cell graft. This sequence was found in a human donor who donated a stem cell graft to a child with acute lymphoblastic leukemia.

The CDR3 DNA follows: TGCAGTGCTAGAGGAGCATGGCCGTACACTGAAGCTTTCTTT. Its protein product is CSARGAWPYTEAFF. The rearrangement joins TRBV20-1 to TRBJ1-1, with D hard to call. V lost 1 base and J 3 bases, leaving 12 bases between the germline ends. Germline assignment: CDR1 DFQATT and CDR2 SNEGSKA (reference sequence). CDR3 length: 14 amino acids.